This T cell receptor beta chain was captured by sequencing in a study of shared clonotypes between healthy human individuals. Broader study findings: Clonotype sharing levels among donors were expected to vary with sequencing depth. Despite large depth, rarefaction showed incomplete sorted-subset sequencing.

This CDR3 comprises 14 residues. Trimming stripped 4 bases from V and 5 bases from J, with 12 bases between. Per germline, CDR1 MNHEY and CDR2 SMNVEV (reference sequence). It was at deep level that the assay was run. In the authors' workflow: Because ImmunoSEQ provided only junction sequences with no quality scores, the filtering differed. Sequencing was performed with immunoSEQ multiplex PCR; in TCRdb, only in-frame clones are kept and a portion is missing. V, J and clone size were drawn from that table, and D and trimming were deduced from the DNA. The sample lists 2.5 million or so clones, around 94% occurring once. Concerning this clone: The target antigen is unknown.

The chain combines TRBV27 with TRBJ1-5; D might be TRBD1 (5 bases). The sample comprised naive CD4+ T cells sorted from blood. Documented subset: CD45RA+ positively selected. This clonotype was obtained from a man aged 18 to 30 in good health. The DNA for the CDR3 is TGTGCCAGCAGTTCGACAAGGGGTTATCAGCCCCAGCATTTT. Amino acids: CASSSTRGYQPQHF.